This TCR beta chain stems from a study of T cell responses to AZD1222 COVID-19 vaccine (dated by TCRdb to 2020 to 2023). At the level of the whole study: TCR sequencing covered 233 trial participants: 200 to 220 given two doses of AZD1222 and 26 given two doses of MenACWY control vaccine. Trial participants were enrolled into age subgroups of 18-55, 56-69 and 70-plus years, which contained roughly 140, 27 and 60 TCR-sequenced participants, respectively. Overall study outcomes, separate from this receptor: Most participants were white British and females outnumbered males, and the authors suggested that clonal diversity may have been underestimated. CD4 TCRs associated with the vaccine covered the entire spike protein, and the dominant responses were in regions 160-218 and 743-854. Because no day 14 peak-response samples were available, repertoires were characterized only after the peak T cell response. Spike-specific TCR breadth and depth rose significantly after two AZD1222 doses compared with day 0 and with MenACWY recipients. Conclusions about previously exposed vaccinees are limited, since just 5 to 7 AZD1222 recipients were seropositive for SARS-CoV-2 at baseline. In the small 56-69-year group, the increase in depth fell short of significance, most likely because of low power. Nearly half of unique spike-specific TCRs reportedly recognized epitopes outside regions mutated in the B.1.351 and B.1.1.7 variants.

The time point label, as the study defines it: about 28 days (+/-7) after the second vaccine dose. Because spike-specific TCR depth and breadth did not differ between the two schedules, AZD1222 recipients who got a second dose at roughly 4 weeks were pooled with those who got a second dose at roughly 12 weeks. The vaccinee samples were drawn from two UK trials, COV001 and COV002, one of which was a single-blind randomized controlled phase 2/3 trial testing AZD1222 (ChAdOx1 nCoV-19) in healthy adults. Trial participant PBMC samples were collected at day 0 and day 28 after the second dose for TCRbeta chain sequencing. CDR1 KGHDR and CDR2 SFDVKD are derived from the germline V gene. The cysteine opens and the phenylalanine closes a CDR3 of 17 amino acids. Of the read, only the CDR3 DNA is kept; its 51 bases are in frame from base 1. V is reduced by 0 bases and J by 0 bases, leaving a spacing of 11 bases between them.

The CDR3 regions of human TCRbeta chains were analyzed by immunosequencing. The study's processing was this. Repertoire TCRs were matched against a reference library of SARS-CoV-2-specific TCRs generated with the MIRA antigen-specificity platform. Breadth meant the fraction of unique TCRs that were SARS-CoV-2-associated, whereas depth meant the fraction of total T cells that were SARS-CoV-2-associated. Using the MIRA data, every spike-specific TCR was mapped to the spike region that the TCR reacted to and assigned to either a CD4 or a CD8 class. Log10-transformed breadth and depth values were compared by one-way ANOVA with Sidak's multiple comparisons tests. TCRdb obtained this table from immuneACCESS and retained in-frame rearrangements with V and J assigned. These tables miss some clones; where compared with another copy, unresolved V genes account for less than half of the shortfall, and the remainder is unexplained. V and J calls and clone size are those listed in that table; D and trimming were worked out from the DNA. For this sample the table gives fewer than 85,000 clones, of which under 90% were detected only once. The top ten clonotypes cover 1.3% of the sample.

A word on this clone: Its antigen is not yet known. Within one base of it there is no much larger clone, and no base qualities were kept.

The sequencing here drew on peripheral blood, taken 28 days after the second AZD1222 dose. This TCR came from an adult who received the AZD1222 COVID-19 vaccine. Recombination joined TRBV24-1 with TRBJ2-1; tentative D gene TRBD2, with 6 bases matching. The CDR3 reads as follows: CATSDLHGDSSYNEQFF. The nucleotides are TGTGCCACCAGTGATTTGCACGGGGACTCCTCCTACAATGAGCAGTTCTTC.